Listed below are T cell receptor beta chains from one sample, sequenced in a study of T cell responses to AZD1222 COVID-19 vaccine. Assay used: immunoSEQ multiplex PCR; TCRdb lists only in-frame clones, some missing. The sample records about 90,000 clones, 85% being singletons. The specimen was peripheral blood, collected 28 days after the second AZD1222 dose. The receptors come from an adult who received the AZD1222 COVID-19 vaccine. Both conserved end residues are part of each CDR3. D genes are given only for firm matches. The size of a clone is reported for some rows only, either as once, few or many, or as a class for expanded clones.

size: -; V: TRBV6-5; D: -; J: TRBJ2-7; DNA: TGTGCCAGCAGTTACGGGAGAGTGCCCCGGAGGCACGAGCAGTACTTC; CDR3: CASSYGRVPRRHEQYF
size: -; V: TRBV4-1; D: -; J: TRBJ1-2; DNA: TGCGCCAGCAGCCCCAAAGAATGGGGAGGCTACACCTTC; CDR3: CASSPKEWGGYTF
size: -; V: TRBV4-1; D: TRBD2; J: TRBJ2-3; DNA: TGCGCCAGCAGCCTAATCGGACTAGCGACAGATACGCAGTATTTT; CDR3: CASSLIGLATDTQYF
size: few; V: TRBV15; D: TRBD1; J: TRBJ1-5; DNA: TGTGCCACCAGCCTCGGACAGGGGAATCAGCCCCAGCATTTT; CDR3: CATSLGQGNQPQHF
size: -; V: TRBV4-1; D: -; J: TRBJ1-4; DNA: TGCGCCAGCAGCCAAGGAGGGGGGTTACGGGAAAAACTGTTTTTT; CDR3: CASSQGGGLREKLFF
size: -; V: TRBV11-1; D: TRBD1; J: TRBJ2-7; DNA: TGTGCCAGCAGCTCCGACAGGGTTCGGTCCTACGAGCAGTACTTC; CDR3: CASSSDRVRSYEQYF
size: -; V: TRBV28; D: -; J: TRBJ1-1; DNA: TGTGCCAGCAGTTTAAATCTTGCCGGCACTGAAGCTTTCTTT; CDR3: CASSLNLAGTEAFF
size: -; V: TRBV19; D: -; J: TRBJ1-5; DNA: TGTGCCAGTAGTCCCGTGGTTAGGAATCAGCCCCAGCATTTT; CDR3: CASSPVVRNQPQHF
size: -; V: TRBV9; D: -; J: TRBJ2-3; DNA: TGTGCCAGCAGCTCAGGGTCAGATACGCAGTATTTT; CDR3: CASSSGSDTQYF
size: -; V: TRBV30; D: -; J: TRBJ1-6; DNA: TGTGCCTGGAGGATTGAGCGTCCGGGGAACGATAATTCACCCCTCCACTTT; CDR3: CAWRIERPGNDNSPLHF
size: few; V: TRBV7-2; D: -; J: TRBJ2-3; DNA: TGTGCCAGCAGCCCCGGACTAGGGGGCGATACGCAGTATTTT; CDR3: CASSPGLGGDTQYF
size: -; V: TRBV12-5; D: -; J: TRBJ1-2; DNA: TGTGCTAGTGGTTTGGTACCCCCACCCAAGACCTTC; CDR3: CASGLVPPPKTF
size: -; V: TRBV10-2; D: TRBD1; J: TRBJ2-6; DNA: TGCGCCAGCAGTGGACTACAGGGGGCTTTGGACCCCCTTAACTCTGGGGCCAACGTCCTGACTTTC; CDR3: CASSGLQGALDPLNSGANVLTF
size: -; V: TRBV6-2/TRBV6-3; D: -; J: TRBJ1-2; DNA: TGTGCCAGCAGTTCGGCGGGGGAATTCCTGTCTGGCTACACCTTC; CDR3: CASSSAGEFLSGYTF
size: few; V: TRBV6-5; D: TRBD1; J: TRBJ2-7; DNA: TGTGCCAGCAGCCCCTTCCAGGGGGCCCCCGAGCAGTACTTC; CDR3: CASSPFQGAPEQYF
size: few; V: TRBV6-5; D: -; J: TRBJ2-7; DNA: TGTGCCAGCAGTTACACCCCCGGACTGACTATCTACGAGCAGTACTTC; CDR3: CASSYTPGLTIYEQYF
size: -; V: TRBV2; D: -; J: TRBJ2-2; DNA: TGTGCCAGTAACCGTCAAGGGTACCCCGGGGAGCTGTTTTTT; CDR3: CASNRQGYPGELFF
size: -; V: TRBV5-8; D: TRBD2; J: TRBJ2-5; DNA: TGTGCCAGCAGCCCCGGGGGGACTTTTTACCAAGAGACCCAGTACTTC; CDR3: CASSPGGTFYQETQYF
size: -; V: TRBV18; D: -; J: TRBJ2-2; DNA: TGTGCCAGCTCACCCCAAGAACCCGGGGAGCTGTTTTTT; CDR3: CASSPQEPGELFF
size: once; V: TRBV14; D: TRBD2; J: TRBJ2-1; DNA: TGTGCCAGCAGCCAAGATTGGACTAGCTCCTCGTACTACAATGAGCAGTTCTTC; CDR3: CASSQDWTSSSYYNEQFF
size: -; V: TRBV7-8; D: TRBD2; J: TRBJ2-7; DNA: TGTGCCAGCAGCTTAAGACTAGCGGTCGCCTACGAGCAGTACTTC; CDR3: CASSLRLAVAYEQYF
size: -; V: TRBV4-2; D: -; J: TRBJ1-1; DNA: TGTGCCAGCAGCCAGAGTCCCATCAGCATACTAGAAGCTTTCTTT; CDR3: CASSQSPISILEAFF
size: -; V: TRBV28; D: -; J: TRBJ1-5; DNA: TGTGCCAGCGGTGGAGGGCGAGTGGGCAATCAGCCCCAGCATTTT; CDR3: CASGGGRVGNQPQHF
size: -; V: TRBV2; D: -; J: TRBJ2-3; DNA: TGTGCCAGCAGTGAAAAGACTAGCACAGATACGCAGTATTTT; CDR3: CASSEKTSTDTQYF
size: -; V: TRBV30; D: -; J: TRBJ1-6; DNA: TGTGCCTGGAGCAGGGTCGATTCACCCCTCCACTTT; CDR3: CAWSRVDSPLHF
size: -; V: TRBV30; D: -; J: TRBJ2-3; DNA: TGTGCCTGGAGTGTCATCGCGGGAGATACGCAGTATTTT; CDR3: CAWSVIAGDTQYF
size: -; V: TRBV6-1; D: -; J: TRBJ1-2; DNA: TGTGCCAGCAGTGAAGACAGGGTCTATGGCTACACCTTC; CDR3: CASSEDRVYGYTF
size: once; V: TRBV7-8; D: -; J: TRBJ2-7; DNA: TGTGCCAGCAGCTTAACCCCCCAGGTCTACGAGCAGTACTTC; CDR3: CASSLTPQVYEQYF
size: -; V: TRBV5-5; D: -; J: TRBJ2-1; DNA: TGTGCCAGCAGCCTAATGGGCGGGGCATCAATTAATGAGCAGTTCTTC; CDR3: CASSLMGGASINEQFF
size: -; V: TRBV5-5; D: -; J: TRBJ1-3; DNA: TGTGCCAGCAGCTCGAGCGGGACGATGTCCGGAAACACCATATATTTT; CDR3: CASSSSGTMSGNTIYF
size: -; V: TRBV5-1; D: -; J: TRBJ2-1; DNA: TGCGCCAGCAGCTTGGCAGTCAGCTCCTACAATGAGCAGTTCTTC; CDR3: CASSLAVSSYNEQFF
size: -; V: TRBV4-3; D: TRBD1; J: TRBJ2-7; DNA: TGCGCCAGCAGCCAAGATTCAGGACAGGGGTATGAGCAGTACTTC; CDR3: CASSQDSGQGYEQYF
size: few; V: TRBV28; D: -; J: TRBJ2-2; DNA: TGTGCCAGCAGTTTATCAGGTCTTGGCTTTGTATCCACCGGGGAGCTGTTTTTT; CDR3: CASSLSGLGFVSTGELFF
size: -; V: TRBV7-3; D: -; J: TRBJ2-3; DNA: TGTGCCAGCAGCCTGGGACCGCTTAACACAGATACGCAGTATTTT; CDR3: CASSLGPLNTDTQYF
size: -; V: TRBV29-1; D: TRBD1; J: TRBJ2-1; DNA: TGCAGCGTCCCAGGGGGCCTCAAGGGTGAGCAGTTCTTC; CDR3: CSVPGGLKGEQFF
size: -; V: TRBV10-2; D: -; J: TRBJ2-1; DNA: TGCGCCAGTCCCTGGAAGACCAGCGCCAATGGTGAGCAGTTCTTC; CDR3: CASPWKTSANGEQFF
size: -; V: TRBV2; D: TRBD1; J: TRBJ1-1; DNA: TGTGCCAGCAGTAATCGACAGGGACCCATGAACACTGAAGCTTTCTTT; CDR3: CASSNRQGPMNTEAFF
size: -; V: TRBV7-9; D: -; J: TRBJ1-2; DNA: TGTGCCAGCAGCCCCATGACCGAATATGGCTACACCTTC; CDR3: CASSPMTEYGYTF
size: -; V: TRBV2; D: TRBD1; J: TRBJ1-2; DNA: TGTGCCAGCAGTGAGGACAGGGGGAAAGGCTACACCTTC; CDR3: CASSEDRGKGYTF
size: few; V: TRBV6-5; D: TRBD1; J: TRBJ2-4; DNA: TGTGCCAGCAGAGACAGGGGATCGCTGTACTTC; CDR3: CASRDRGSLYF
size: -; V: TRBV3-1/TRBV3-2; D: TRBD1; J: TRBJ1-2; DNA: TGTGCCAGCAGCCCGCAGGGGGCGCGTGGCTACACCTTC; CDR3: CASSPQGARGYTF
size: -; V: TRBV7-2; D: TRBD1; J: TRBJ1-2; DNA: TGTGCCAGCAGCTGGTCAGTACAGGGGGCTGGCTATGGCTACACCTTC; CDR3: CASSWSVQGAGYGYTF
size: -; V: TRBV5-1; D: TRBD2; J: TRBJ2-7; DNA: TGCGCCAGCAGCTCCCTAGCGGGAAGCTCCTACGAGCAGTACTTC; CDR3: CASSSLAGSSYEQYF
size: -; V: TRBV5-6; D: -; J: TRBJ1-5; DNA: TGTGCCAGCAGCTCGCGACAGGCCTATAGCAATCAGCCCCAGCATTTT; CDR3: CASSSRQAYSNQPQHF
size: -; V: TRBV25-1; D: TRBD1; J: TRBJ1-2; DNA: TGTGCCAGCAGGCCCTCAGGGGGGGGCTATGGCTACACCTTC; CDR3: CASRPSGGGYGYTF
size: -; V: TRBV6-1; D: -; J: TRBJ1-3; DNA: TGTGCCAGCAGTGAAGCGAGGCCGAGACATCTCATCTCTGGAAACACCATATATTTT; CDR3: CASSEARPRHLISGNTIYF
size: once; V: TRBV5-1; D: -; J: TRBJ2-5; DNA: TGCGCCAGCAGCTTGGTTTCCACGTCGGAGACCCAGTACTTC; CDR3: CASSLVSTSETQYF
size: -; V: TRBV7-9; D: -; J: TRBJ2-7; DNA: TGTGCCAGCAGCTTCGGGGACTACGAGCAGTACTTC; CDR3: CASSFGDYEQYF
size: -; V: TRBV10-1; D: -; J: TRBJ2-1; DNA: TGCGCCAGCAGTGATACGGGTCCATACAATGAGCAGTTCTTC; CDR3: CASSDTGPYNEQFF
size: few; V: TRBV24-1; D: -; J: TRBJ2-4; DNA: TGTGCCACCAGTGACCACCCAGGTGATCTAGCCAAAAACATTCAGTACTTC; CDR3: CATSDHPGDLAKNIQYF
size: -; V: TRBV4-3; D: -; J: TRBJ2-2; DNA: TGCGCCAGCAGCCAGGGGCGGGGCCCCGGGGAGCTGTTTTTT; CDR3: CASSQGRGPGELFF
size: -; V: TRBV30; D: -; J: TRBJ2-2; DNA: TGTGCCTGGGGACAGAACACCGGGGAGCTGTTTTTT; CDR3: CAWGQNTGELFF
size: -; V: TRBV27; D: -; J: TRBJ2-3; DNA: TGTGCCAGCAGAGCGAGGAGGGACAGCCACACAGATACGCAGTATTTT; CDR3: CASRARRDSHTDTQYF
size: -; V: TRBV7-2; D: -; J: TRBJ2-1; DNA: TGTGCCAGCAGCCTGAGGGGCCCCGACAATGAGCAGTTCTTC; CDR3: CASSLRGPDNEQFF